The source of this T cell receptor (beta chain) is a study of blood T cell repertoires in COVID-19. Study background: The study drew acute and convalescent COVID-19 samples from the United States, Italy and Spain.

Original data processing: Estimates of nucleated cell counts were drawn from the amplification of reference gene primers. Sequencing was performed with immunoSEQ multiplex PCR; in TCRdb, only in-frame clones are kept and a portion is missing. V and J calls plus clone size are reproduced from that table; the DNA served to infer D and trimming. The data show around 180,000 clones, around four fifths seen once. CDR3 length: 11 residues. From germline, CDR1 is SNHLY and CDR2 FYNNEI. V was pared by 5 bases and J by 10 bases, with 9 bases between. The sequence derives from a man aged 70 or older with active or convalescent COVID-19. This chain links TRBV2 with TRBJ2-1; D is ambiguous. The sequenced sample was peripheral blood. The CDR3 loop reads CASSYSEEQFF. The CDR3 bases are TGTGCCAGCAGTTACAGTGAGGAGCAGTTCTTC.